The table lists the clone carrying this T cell receptor beta chain with a few counts. The target antigen is unknown. Germline V lookup: CDR1 SGHRS, CDR2 YFSETQ. Between the trimmed V and J ends, which lost 6 bases and 8 bases, there was a span of 22 bases. This CDR3 has 15 residues. Tregs were sorted as CD4+CD25+CD127-/low cells. Full-length variable regions came from constant-region reverse primers plus semi-nested Nested Universal Primer A PCR. In TCRdb, the 5' RACE reads were re-called with MiXCR into one record per CDR3 protein. The top ten clones hold 3.2% of a sample with 50,000 to 70,000 distinct CDR3 sequences, around 20% of them seen once. Study-level points and caveats: Whole repertoires were not studied in the larger cohort, only one V-J beta rearrangement. Greatest tumor Treg TCR overlap was with tumor naive CD4+ cells. In terms of TCR gene usage, tumor memory CD4+ T cells clustered together with blood and lymph node memory CD4+ cells, as well as with lymph node naive CD4+ cells.

The chain combines TRBV5-1 with TRBJ2-3; D could derive from TRBD1 or TRBD2 (6 bases each). This TCR came from a female donor with breast cancer. Material for sequencing was tumor-infiltrating Tregs sorted from the breast tumor. The CDR3 loop reads CASTTQEGGSGTQYF. CDR3 DNA sequence: TGCGCCAGCACCACACAAGAGGGGGGTAGTGGTACGCAGTATTTT.